Sequencing of this T cell receptor beta chain was carried out in a study of CD8 T cells in ankylosing spondylitis. Germline V gene sequence: CDR1 MDHEN, CDR2 SYDVKM. The CDR3 runs 15 residues. J lost 4 bases, V lost 3 bases, and 5 bases had no gene match. The sample holds many counts of this clonotype. Molecular-barcoded quantitative 5'-RACE produced these TCR beta libraries. TCRdb ran MiXCR on the 5' RACE reads and lists one entry per CDR3 protein. The data hold about 100,000 distinct CDR3 sequences, with 7.5% to 9% observed a single time. This TCR derives from a male donor with ankylosing spondylitis or in good health (not recorded which). The chain is built from TRBV28 and TRBJ2-7, with 11 bases aligning to TRBD1. Sequencing used blood, either unsorted or a sorted T cell fraction (not recorded which). The CDR3 DNA sequence: TGTGCCAGCAGTTTGGGAGGACAGGGGGCTTACGAGCAGTACTTC. Encoded protein: CASSLGGQGAYEQYF. Combining the CDR3 with reference TRBV28 and TRBJ2-7 gives the whole variable domain DVKVTQSSRYLVKRTGEKVFLECVQDMDHENMFWYRQDPGLGLRLIYFSYDVKMKEKGDIPEGYSVSREKKERFSLILESASTNQTSMYLCASSLGGQGAYEQYFGPGTRLTVT.